The clone carrying this T cell receptor beta chain is judged medium-sized. Its matching antigen is unknown. Profiled with immunoSEQ multiplex PCR; TCRdb holds only in-frame clones, not every one. The data hold about 3,100 clones, with around 69% observed a single time. The data derive from a study of T cell repertoires in ileal Crohn's disease. Across the study: From the resection specimen's proximal margin, biopsies were taken as MI.

Study-level findings and limits: Compared with CD4 T cells, sorted CD8 cells carried more expanded clones.

Time point described: proximal margin of the surgical specimen (macroscopically non-inflamed). There are 14 residues in the CDR3. The germline V gene has CDR1 MDHEN and CDR2 SYDVKM. The ends lost 11 bases at V and 0 bases at J; junction bases unmatched: 9. The source is an adult with Crohn's disease. Sequencing used ileal tissue. This chain links TRBV28 with TRBJ2-7; TRBD2 matches at 8 bases. The CDR3 DNA sequence: TGTGCCGTCCAAGCCGGGAGGGGCTCCTACGAGCAGTACGTC. Translated, it gives CAVQAGRGSYEQYV.